This note documents a single T cell receptor (beta chain) sequence. The sample is drawn from a study of early T cells in non-severe SARS-CoV-2 infection. TCRdb itself ran the 5' RACE reads through MiXCR, one entry per CDR3 protein. The repertoire holds 85,000 to 90,000 distinct CDR3 sequences, around an eighth seen once, with about 6.7% in the top ten. The trim removed 2 bases at V and 7 bases at J, leaving 8 bases unmatched. Germline values: CDR1 DFQATT, CDR2 SNEGSKA (reference sequence). This CDR3 region has 14 residues. Sequenced input: whole blood. V gene TRBV20-1 combines with J gene TRBJ2-7; 10 bases fit TRBD2. This TCR came from an adult who was a healthcare worker with PCR-confirmed SARS-CoV-2 infection or an uninfected control (not recorded which). CDR3: CSARQTSGYWEQYF. DNA for the CDR3: TGCAGTGCTAGACAGACTAGCGGGTACTGGGAGCAGTACTTC.